This TCR beta chain was sequenced in a study of post-analysis software for immune sequencing data. Study background: Disease courses included relapsing-remitting, secondary progressive and progressive-relapsing multiple sclerosis. Whole-study results and caveats: When patients were compared with controls, 4 or 5 TRBV segments were more frequent, TRBV5-6, TRBV5-1 and TRBV20-1 among them.

This clonotype has only a few counts. Its antigen is as yet unknown. Germline CDR1 SQVTM, CDR2 ANQGSEA. The CDR3 loop spans 17 amino acids. V was clipped by 4 bases and J by 2 bases; unmatched bases: 14. Unique molecular identifiers were built into the TCR beta cDNA libraries. TCRdb re-derived calls from the PCR reads in MiXCR, one entry per CDR3 protein. The sample yields over 300,000 distinct CDR3 sequences, roughly 38% seen once. Material for sequencing was blood. The chain carries TRBV29-1 and TRBJ2-5, with TRBD1 identical over 9 bases. This TCR was recovered from a girl between 10 and 17 years old with multiple sclerosis. CDR3 nucleotides: TGCAGCGTTGTGGGGGGACTGGACAGGGGAGATCAAGAGACCCAGTACTTC. It specifies CSVVGGLDRGDQETQYF.